This TCR beta chain was observed in a study of shared clonotypes between healthy human individuals. The length of the CDR3 is 16 residues. Trimming shortened V by 0 bases and J by 6 bases, and 18 bases separated the two germline ends. The germline gives CDR1 WSHSY, CDR2 SAAADI. The run depth of the assay was deep. Assay: immunoSEQ multiplex PCR; the TCRdb copy retains only in-frame clones and omits some. Of about 470,000 clones in the sample, roughly 77% are singletons; the top ten hold under 15%. The material sequenced was PBMCs. The chain joins TRBV10-2 to TRBJ2-7, with a possible D match to TRBD2 (7 bases). This sequence was found in a middle-aged woman in good health. Some clones in this sample may be carry-over from other donors' samples. The CDR3 loop reads CASSESGGREKREQYF. In DNA, the CDR3 is TGCGCCAGCAGTGAGTCAGGGGGGCGGGAGAAGCGCGAGCAGTACTTC.